One sample yielded the 17 T cell receptor beta chains listed below, sequenced in a study of technical replicates of blood from several donors. Clones were sequenced by immunoSEQ multiplex PCR, and TCRdb holds only the in-frame ones, with some missing. The sample has fewer than 85,000 clones, around 94% seen once; the top ten hold approximately 0.4%. Sample: T cells isolated from PBMCs. The origin of the receptors is a human donor in good health.

This rearrangement joins TRBV6-1 to TRBJ1-4; D might be TRBD1 (6 bases). Germline lookup yields CDR1 MNHNS and CDR2 SASEGT. The CDR3 is 17 amino acids. V was shortened by 3 bases and J by 0 bases, with 14 bases between the two germline ends. The CDR3 nucleotides are TGTGCCAGCAGTGATGAGGGGGATCCAGCAACTAATGAAAAACTGTTTTTT. This codes for CASSDEGDPATNEKLFF.

This sequence joins TRBV11-1 and TRBJ2-7; 9 bases map to TRBD1. CDR3 length: 12 amino acids. V was clipped by 4 bases and J by 7 bases; unmatched bases: 2. CDR1 is SGHAT and CDR2 is FQDESV in the germline V gene (reference sequence). This chain's CDR3 is CASSWDRAEQYF. The DNA of the CDR3 is TGTGCCAGCAGCTGGGACAGGGCTGAGCAGTACTTC.

The V call is TRBV2, the J call TRBJ1-2; 9 bases agree with TRBD1. CDR3 length: 16 residues. Germline CDR1 SNHLY, CDR2 FYNNEI. After removal of 10 bases from V and 2 bases from J, the junction contained 14 bases not matched to a gene. The DNA for the CDR3 is TGTGCCAACGCCAGGGACAGGGAGCTTCTGAACTATGGCTACACCTTC. Translation gives CANARDRELLNYGYTF.

V is TRBV4-1 and J is TRBJ2-3; 7 nucleotides match TRBD2. CDR3 length: 16 residues. Trimming removed 4 bases from V and 3 bases from J; junction bases left unmatched: 10. Germline lookup yields CDR1 MGHRA and CDR2 YSYEKL. Here the CDR3 reads CASSPPGQRGTDTQYF. CDR3 bases: TGCGCCAGCAGCCCCCCCGGCCAGCGGGGAACAGATACGCAGTATTTT.

The chain is built from TRBV28 and TRBJ1-2; no definite D call. With 8 bases removed from V and 4 bases from J, the gap between germline ends came to 14 bases. The CDR3 has 13 residues. Looked up from germline, CDR1 is MDHEN and CDR2 is SYDVKM. The chain's CDR3 is CASAPAVTYGYTF. CDR3 DNA: TGTGCCAGCGCCCCCGCGGTAACCTATGGCTACACCTTC.

The CDR3 here is CASSYGDRAEYGYTF. DNA of the CDR3: TGTGCCAGCAGTTATGGGGACAGGGCGGAGTATGGCTACACCTTC. The chain links TRBV6-5 to TRBJ1-2; TRBD1 matches 9 bases. The trim removed 3 bases at V and 5 bases at J, leaving 7 bases unmatched. The CDR3 totals 15 residues. Germline V gene lookup returns CDR1 MNHEY and CDR2 SVGAGI.

V gene TRBV11-1 combines with J gene TRBJ2-7, with TRBD1 matching over 9 bases. CDR3 length: 14 amino acids. V shed 4 bases, J shed 5 bases, and the junction held 6 bases outside the gene matches. The germline CDR1 and CDR2 sequences are SGHAT and FQDESV (reference sequence). For the CDR3, the DNA is TGTGCCAGCAGCTCCGGGACAGGGAACAACGAGCAGTACTTC. Its translation: CASSSGTGNNEQYF.

The DNA of the CDR3 is TGTGCCAGCAGCGTCGAAGGAGGACTAGTCTATACGCAGTATTTT. It encodes CASSVEGGLVYTQYF. V and J are TRBV9 and TRBJ2-3; 7 bases fit TRBD2. Trimming at V came to 2 bases and at J to 7 bases, leaving 10 bases not matched to a gene. Germline V gene sequence: CDR1 SGDLS, CDR2 YYNGEE. The CDR3 runs 15 residues. Based on the CDR3 plus reference TRBV9 and TRBJ2-3, the full variable domain is DSGVTQTPKHLITATGQRVTLRCSPRSGDLSVYWYQQSLDQGLQFLIQYYNGEERAKGNILERFSAQQFPDLHSELNLSSLELGDSALYFCASSVEGGLVYTQYFGPGTRLTVL.

The gene calls are TRBV7-9 and TRBJ2-1, with 12 nucleotides matching TRBD2. V lost 5 bases, J lost 0 bases, and 5 bases stayed unmatched. The CDR3 spans 17 residues. CDR1 SEHNR and CDR2 FQNEAQ come from the germline V gene (reference sequence). The CDR3 protein is CASSPWTSGVSYNEQFF. CDR3 DNA: TGTGCCAGCAGCCCTTGGACTAGCGGGGTCTCCTACAATGAGCAGTTCTTC.

The chain recombines TRBV6-4 with TRBJ2-1, with D tentatively TRBD2 (5 bases). V dropped 6 bases and J dropped 2 bases, with 14 bases sitting between them. CDR3 length equals 15 residues. Germline assignment: CDR1 MRHNA and CDR2 SNTAGT. The CDR3 DNA reads TGTGCCAGCAGAGGTTCTAGCAGCCCCTACAATGAGCAGTTCTTC. Translated, it gives CASRGSSSPYNEQFF.

The chain joins TRBV12-5 to TRBJ2-5; the match to TRBD2 covers 9 bases. This CDR3 is built from 17 residues. The V gene's germline CDR1 is LGHNT and CDR2 FRNRAP. Trimming took 1 base from V and 3 from J; bases not matched to a gene: 9. The CDR3 here is CASGLGLAGMGEETQYF. In nucleotides, the CDR3 is TGTGCTAGTGGTTTGGGTCTAGCGGGAATGGGGGAAGAGACCCAGTACTTC.

The chain recombines TRBV7-9 with TRBJ2-7, with TRBD1 identical over 8 bases. With V trimmed by 2 bases and J by 8 bases, 8 bases remained unmatched. CDR1 and CDR2 from the germline V gene are SEHNR and FQNEAQ (reference sequence). The CDR3 contains 14 residues. This CDR3 reads CASSLTLTGGQQYF. The CDR3 DNA follows: TGTGCCAGCAGCTTAACCCTAACAGGGGGACAGCAGTACTTC.

This CDR3 reads CASSSSGRGYNEQFF. Written as DNA, the CDR3 is TGTGCCAGCAGCTCTAGCGGGAGAGGTTACAATGAGCAGTTCTTC. J is TRBJ2-1 and V is TRBV9; TRBD2 matches at 10 bases. Germline CDR1 reads SGDLS; CDR2 reads YYNGEE. J was trimmed by 4 bases and V by 4 bases; bases with no gene match: 5. The CDR3 runs to 15 residues. Full variable domain (missing parts from reference TRBV9 and TRBJ2-1): DSGVTQTPKHLITATGQRVTLRCSPRSGDLSVYWYQQSLDQGLQFLIQYYNGEERAKGNILERFSAQQFPDLHSELNLSSLELGDSALYFCASSSSGRGYNEQFFGPGTRLTVL.

The CDR3 sequence is CASSYLGLAGVNEQYF. The CDR3, as DNA: TGTGCCAGCAGTTACCTTGGACTAGCGGGAGTTAACGAGCAGTACTTC. The gene calls are TRBV6-5 and TRBJ2-7, with 13 bases matching TRBD2. Per germline, CDR1 MNHEY and CDR2 SVGAGI. Trimming took 2 bases from V and 5 from J; bases not matched to a gene: 6. The CDR3 is 16 amino acids.

V is TRBV7-3 and J is TRBJ2-7; D is possibly TRBD2 (5 bases). This CDR3 comprises 15 residues. V lost 0 bases to trimming and J lost 3 bases, with 12 bases between them. The germline CDR1 and CDR2 sequences are SGHTA and FQGTGA. CDR3 region: CASSLTSGRGYEQYF. The CDR3 DNA follows: TGTGCCAGCAGCTTAACCTCTGGGAGAGGCTACGAGCAGTACTTC.

The CDR3 coding sequence is TGTGCCAGCAGCCGGGAAGATATTTATGGCTACACCTTC. Translated, it gives CASSREDIYGYTF. The chain is built from TRBV7-9 and TRBJ1-2; D is unresolved. V was shortened by 5 bases and J by 5 bases, with 12 bases between the two germline ends. The germline V gene has CDR1 SEHNR and CDR2 FQNEAQ (reference sequence). There are 13 residues in the CDR3.

The V and J genes are TRBV4-1 and TRBJ2-1; no reliable D call. The CDR3 spans 13 residues. V was pared by 5 bases and J by 3 bases, with 8 bases between. The V gene's germline CDR1 is MGHRA and CDR2 YSYEKL. CDR3 DNA sequence: TGCGCCAGCAGCTCAACAGTCTACAATGAGCAGTTCTTC. It is translated as CASSSTVYNEQFF.